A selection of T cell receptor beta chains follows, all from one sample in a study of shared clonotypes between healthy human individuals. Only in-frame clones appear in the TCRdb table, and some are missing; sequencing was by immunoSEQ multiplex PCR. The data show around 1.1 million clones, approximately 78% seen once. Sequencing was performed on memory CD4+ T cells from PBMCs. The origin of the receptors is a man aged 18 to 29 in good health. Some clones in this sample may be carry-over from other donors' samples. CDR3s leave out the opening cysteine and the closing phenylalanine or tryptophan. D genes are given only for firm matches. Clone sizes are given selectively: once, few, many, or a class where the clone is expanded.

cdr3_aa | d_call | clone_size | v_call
ASSLHLGAITDTQY | - | - | TRBV7-3
ASSRTTSGFPNEQF | TRBD2 | once | TRBV7-3
ASSLDGGELF | - | - | TRBV7-2
ASSARVTGSEAF | - | - | TRBV6-1
ATSRDELAGEKY | TRBD2 | - | TRBV15
ATDKQGASTEAF | TRBD1 | - | TRBV15
ASSLLGQGNGYT | TRBD1 | - | TRBV7-6
ASSADRIPYEQY | - | - | TRBV9
ASSLDSGPNTQY | - | - | TRBV5-1
ASSPRDSHTGELF | TRBD1 | - | TRBV4-1
ASSLGQRNEKLF | TRBD1 | - | TRBV5-4
ASGGQGGPYEQY | TRBD1 | - | TRBV2
ASSYDRTNTQY | - | - | TRBV6-5
ASSLVRDSGANVLT | - | - | TRBV5-4
ASSQLDTSNTGELF | - | few | TRBV5-1
ASAPRDTYEQY | - | - | TRBV27
ASSRSDRGNEQY | TRBD1 | - | TRBV6-1
ASSEGDRVYQETQY | TRBD1 | - | TRBV6-1